The next 28 T cell receptor beta chains were all read from a single sample in a study of T-cell memory formation after mild COVID-19. TCRdb re-analysed the 5' RACE reads in MiXCR, keeping a single row per CDR3 protein. The table records around 110,000 distinct CDR3 sequences, around 12% of them present only once. What was sequenced was PBMCs or a T cell subset sorted from them (not recorded which). All receptors derive from an adult woman who had mild COVID-19 (a few samples of this study predate the infection). Cell type and time point are not known.

The rearrangement joins TRBV20-1 to TRBJ2-1; 14 positions match TRBD2. Unmatched junction bases numbered 8, after V lost 0 bases and J lost 7 bases. From germline, CDR1 is DFQATT and CDR2 SNEGSKA (reference sequence). This CDR3 is built from 17 residues. CDR3 amino acids: CSARDGTSGSWANEQFF. CDR3 coding DNA: TGCAGTGCTAGAGATGGGACTAGCGGGAGTTGGGCTAATGAGCAGTTCTTC.

The chain couples TRBV4-3 to TRBJ2-1; D may be TRBD1 or TRBD2 (5 bases each). V gave up 5 bases and J gave up 4 bases, with 15 bases separating them. Germline lookup yields CDR1 LGHNA and CDR2 YSLEER. CDR3 length: 15 amino acids. CDR3: CASSGGTARYNEQFF. The CDR3 coding sequence is TGCGCCAGCAGCGGTGGGACGGCCCGATACAATGAGCAGTTCTTC.

This clonotype was observed at least ten times. The V gene is TRBV12-3 or TRBV12-4, the J gene TRBJ2-3; D is perhaps TRBD1 (5 bases). The CDR3 covers 18 residues. V was shortened by 4 bases and J by 6 bases, with 26 bases between the two germline ends. The CDR3 DNA reads TGTGCCAGCAGTTCGCCACTTACGACAGAAGAGATCTTGGATACGCAGTATTTT. The encoded protein is CASSSPLTTEEILDTQYF.

This clonotype came up a few times. DNA of the CDR3: TGTGCCAGCAGCCCACAGGGGACTAACTATGGCTACACCTTC. This translates into CASSPQGTNYGYTF. The chain carries TRBV7-8 and TRBJ1-2, with 7 positions matching TRBD1. The CDR3 sequence is 14 residues long. V shed 5 bases, J shed 0 bases, and the junction held 3 bases outside the gene matches. The germline CDR1 and CDR2 sequences are SGHVS and FQNEAQ.

This clonotype was found a few times. The gene calls are TRBV9 and TRBJ1-1, with D uncertain. The CDR3 has 13 residues. The germline V gene encodes CDR1 SGDLS and CDR2 YYNGEE. V lost 0 bases, J lost 4 bases, and 7 bases lay in between. CDR3 in DNA: TGTGCCAGCAGCGTAGGGGTGGGCACTGAAGCTTTCTTT. It encodes CASSVGVGTEAFF.

This clonotype has more than one count but fewer than ten. The gene calls are TRBV29-1 and TRBJ2-7, with D unclear. The germline CDR1 and CDR2 sequences are SQVTM and ANQGSEA. V gave up 7 bases and J gave up 0 bases, with 13 bases separating them. CDR3 length equals 13 residues. The chain's CDR3 is CSAEGQNSYEQYF. The CDR3 DNA is TGCAGCGCCGAAGGGCAGAACTCCTACGAGCAGTACTTC.

This clonotype was recorded many times. The rearrangement links TRBV7-9 to TRBJ1-2, with TRBD1 matching 7 bases. With 5 bases clipped from V and 4 bases from J, the junction kept 7 bases outside the gene matches. This CDR3 contains 14 residues. Germline lookup yields CDR1 SEHNR and CDR2 FQNEAQ (reference sequence). CDR3 nucleotide sequence: TGTGCCAGCAGCCCCGGACAGGCTATCTATGGCTACACCTTC. It is translated as CASSPGQAIYGYTF.

This clonotype was observed at least ten times. V is TRBV10-3 and J is TRBJ2-3; 9 bases match TRBD2. The germline CDR1 and CDR2 sequences are ENHRY and SYGVKD. There are 15 residues in the CDR3. Trimming removed 2 bases from V and 4 bases from J; junction bases left unmatched: 4. The CDR3 sequence is CAISEVAGAPDTQYF. The CDR3 nucleotides are TGTGCCATCAGTGAGGTAGCGGGAGCCCCAGATACGCAGTATTTT.

CDR3 loop: CASSLVGPGQASGYTGELFF. The CDR3 DNA reads TGTGCCAGCAGCTTAGTAGGGCCGGGACAGGCTAGCGGATACACCGGGGAGCTGTTTTTT. The chain combines TRBV7-6 with TRBJ2-2; D is perhaps TRBD1 (8 bases). Per germline, CDR1 SGHVS and CDR2 FNYEAQ. This CDR3 comprises 20 residues. The V and J ends lost 1 base and 3 bases respectively, with 24 bases between them.

This chain joins TRBV11-1 and TRBJ2-1, with TRBD2 matching over 8 bases. The CDR3 sequence is 15 residues long. The junction had 8 bases not matched to a gene; V was cut back by 1 base and J by 9 bases. The V gene's germline CDR1 is SGHAT and CDR2 FQDESV (reference sequence). The CDR3: CASSLGREGLGEQFF. In DNA, the CDR3 is TGTGCCAGCAGCTTAGGACGGGAGGGCCTGGGTGAGCAGTTCTTC.

This clonotype was found many times. The rearrangement links TRBV15 to TRBJ2-3; maybe TRBD2 (5 bases). Germline V gene lookup returns CDR1 LNHNV and CDR2 YYDKDF (reference sequence). V lost 4 bases and J lost 0, with 14 bases in between. This CDR3 comprises 16 residues. The CDR3 here is CATSNPSGGSTDTQYF. The CDR3 DNA follows: TGTGCCACCAGCAATCCTTCCGGCGGGAGCACAGATACGCAGTATTTT.

This clonotype was detected many times. V is TRBV4-3 and J is TRBJ2-1; TRBD1 aligns across 9 bases. The CDR3 sequence is 14 residues long. Trimming took 4 bases from V and 6 from J; bases not matched to a gene: 4. Germline V gives CDR1 LGHNA, CDR2 YSLEER. The CDR3 bases are TGCGCCAGCAGCCGGGACAGGGCTGTCAATGAGCAGTTCTTC. Protein product: CASSRDRAVNEQFF.

This clonotype was observed a handful of times. The CDR3 is CASSRVAGGNDNEQFF. The CDR3 region has the DNA TGTGCCAGCAGCCGAGTAGCGGGGGGGAATGACAATGAGCAGTTCTTC. This chain uses TRBV3-1 with TRBJ2-1; 11 bases agree with TRBD2. CDR1 and CDR2 (germline): LGHDT, YNNKEL (reference sequence). The trim removed 4 bases at V and 5 bases at J, leaving 7 bases unmatched. The CDR3 spans 16 residues.

This clonotype appeared a few times. The V gene is TRBV24-1, the J gene TRBJ2-1; D unresolved. CDR3 length equals 12 residues. The V gene's germline CDR1 is KGHDR and CDR2 SFDVKD. The V and J ends lost 0 bases and 10 bases respectively, with 6 bases between them. The CDR3 coding sequence is TGTGCCACCAGTGATTTGTTGACAGAGCAGTTCTTC. Translated, it gives CATSDLLTEQFF.

The chain employs TRBV27 and TRBJ1-1; unclear D gene. Per the germline V gene, CDR1 is MNHEY and CDR2 is SMNVEV (reference sequence). The CDR3 covers 14 residues. The germline V and J ends were trimmed by 0 bases and 2 bases, with 7 bases remaining between them. The CDR3 protein is CASSLSPSNTEAFF. CDR3 bases: TGTGCCAGCAGTTTATCCCCCTCTAACACTGAAGCTTTCTTT.

This clonotype was picked up a small number of times. This rearrangement joins TRBV7-2 to TRBJ2-1, with D perhaps matching TRBD1 or TRBD2 (7 bases each). This CDR3 is 24 amino acids long. V lost 1 base and J 2 bases, leaving 36 bases between the germline ends. Germline values: CDR1 SGHTA, CDR2 FQGNSA. Here the CDR3 reads CASSLEVVIVDRVILADTYNEQFF. CDR3 nucleotide sequence: TGTGCCAGCAGCTTAGAAGTAGTAATTGTCGACAGGGTGATCCTAGCGGACACCTACAATGAGCAGTTCTTC. The variable domain in full, with the rest retrieved from reference TRBV7-2 and TRBJ2-1, is GAGVSQSPSNKVTEKGKDVELRCDPISGHTALYWYRQSLGQGLEFLIYFQGNSAPDKSGLPSDRFSAERTGGSVSTLTIQRTQQEDSAVYLCASSLEVVIVDRVILADTYNEQFFGPGTRLTVL.

This clonotype was counted only a few times. V and J are TRBV5-6 and TRBJ1-2; D possibly corresponds to TRBD1 (5 bases). The germline V and J ends were trimmed by 0 bases and 4 bases, with 10 bases remaining between them. Per the germline V gene, CDR1 is SGHDT and CDR2 is YYEEEE. This CDR3 region has 14 residues. CDR3: CASSLGAGTYGYTF. CDR3 coding DNA: TGTGCCAGCAGCTTGGGGGCAGGGACCTATGGCTACACCTTC.

V is TRBV29-1 and J is TRBJ2-7; D might be TRBD2 (6 bases). Trimming took off 8 bases at V and 5 bases at J, with 28 bases between the two ends. This CDR3 has 16 amino acids. Germline assignment: CDR1 SQVTM and CDR2 ANQGSEA. DNA of the CDR3: TGCAGCCCCACCCGGGACTCACTAAGGGGACTCCACGAGCAGTACTTC. Amino acids: CSPTRDSLRGLHEQYF.

The chain uses TRBV4-2 and TRBJ2-1; 11 bases are a match to TRBD2. Unmatched junction bases numbered 11, after V lost 3 bases and J lost 7 bases. Per germline, CDR1 LGHNA and CDR2 YNFKEQ. The CDR3 covers 17 residues. CDR3 amino acids: CASSHHSTSGKGNEQFF. In DNA, the CDR3 is TGTGCCAGCAGCCACCACTCGACTAGCGGGAAGGGAAATGAGCAGTTCTTC.

The V call is TRBV6-2 or TRBV6-3, the J call TRBJ2-3; 10 nucleotides match TRBD1. The CDR3 contains 15 residues. V shed 5 bases, J shed 3 bases, and the junction held 5 bases outside the gene matches. From germline, CDR1 is MNHEY and CDR2 SVGEGT. The CDR3 spells CASSDQDRGTDTQYF. CDR3 nucleotide sequence: TGTGCCAGCAGTGACCAGGACAGGGGGACAGATACGCAGTATTTT.

The chain recombines TRBV12-3 or TRBV12-4 with TRBJ2-7; TRBD2 matches at 9 bases. This CDR3 region has 18 residues. V lost 5 bases to trimming and J lost 0 bases; unmatched junction nucleotides: 14. Here the CDR3 DNA reads TGTGCCAGCAGTATACTCCCGGGACTAGCCTCCCCCTCCTACGAGCAGTACTTC. This codes for CASSILPGLASPSYEQYF.

This clonotype was seen a handful of times. The V gene is TRBV7-9, the J gene TRBJ2-5; D is undetermined. Deletions cut 2 bases from V and 2 bases from J, with 9 bases between. The CDR3 length is 14 residues. In germline, CDR1 is SEHNR, CDR2 FQNEAQ (reference sequence). CDR3 nucleotide sequence: TGTGCCAGCAGCTTATTGCAGCTTCAAGAGACCCAGTACTTC. Its translation: CASSLLQLQETQYF.

The chain carries TRBV15 and TRBJ2-5; TRBD1 aligns across 8 bases. The CDR3 runs to 16 residues. Trimming took 0 bases from V and 5 from J; bases not matched to a gene: 8. Germline CDR1 LNHNV, CDR2 YYDKDF (reference sequence). CDR3 amino acids: CATSRDSTGDGETQYF. CDR3 sequence (DNA): TGTGCCACCAGCAGAGACTCGACAGGGGACGGGGAGACCCAGTACTTC.

This clonotype has a handful of counts. The chain joins TRBV24-1 to TRBJ2-1; D unresolved. This CDR3 has 13 amino acids. Trimming pared 1 base from V and 13 bases from J, leaving 13 bases between. The germline gives CDR1 KGHDR, CDR2 SFDVKD. CDR3 residues: CATSDLGPIGQFF. In DNA, the CDR3 is TGTGCCACCAGTGATTTAGGGCCCATTGGACAGTTCTTC.

This rearrangement joins TRBV12-3 or TRBV12-4 to TRBJ2-2; D is unclear. Trimming removed 1 base at V and 5 bases at J, with 11 bases between. The CDR3 consists of 15 residues. In DNA form, the CDR3 reads TGTGCCAGCAGTTTAGGAGGTCCGAGGACCGGGGAGCTGTTTTTT. Translation gives CASSLGGPRTGELFF.

This clonotype was found a few times. The chain uses TRBV7-9 and TRBJ2-3; 11 bases agree with TRBD2. The CDR3 covers 15 residues. V lost 5 bases, J lost 6 bases, and 7 bases stayed unmatched. Per germline, CDR1 SEHNR and CDR2 FQNEAQ (reference sequence). CDR3 bases: TGTGCCAGCAGCACAACTAGCGGGGGTATGGATACGCAGTATTTT. This codes for CASSTTSGGMDTQYF.

This clonotype was counted between two and nine times. The gene calls are TRBV5-1 and TRBJ2-7; 9 bases are shared with TRBD1. This CDR3 is 14 amino acids long. The V gene's germline CDR1 is SGHRS and CDR2 YFSETQ. V shed 1 base, J shed 4 bases, and the junction held 3 bases outside the gene matches. CDR3 residues: CASSLLGTGYEQYF. The CDR3 DNA reads TGCGCCAGCAGCTTGCTTGGGACAGGGTACGAGCAGTACTTC.

This clonotype has a handful of counts. V is TRBV12-3 or TRBV12-4 and J is TRBJ2-3; 12 bases map to TRBD2. CDR3 length: 18 residues. Trimming cost V 3 bases and J 4 bases; bases outside gene matches: 11. The CDR3 bases are TGTGCCAGCAGTTTTACTCTGACTAGCGGGGGAACAGCAGATACGCAGTATTTT. Translating it yields CASSFTLTSGGTADTQYF.